The source of this T cell receptor (beta chain) is a study of blood T cell repertoires in COVID-19. Repertoires were generated with immunoSEQ multiplex PCR, while TCRdb's copy carries only in-frame clones and drops some. This sample has over 120,000 clones, with 60% to 80% found just once. V lost 5 bases and J lost 2; bases outside the gene matches: 9. This CDR3 contains 15 residues. Germline V lookup: CDR1 SGHNT, CDR2 YENEEA. The sequence was collected from a woman aged 50 to 60 who had recovered from COVID-19. The V call is TRBV11-3, the J call TRBJ2-7, with 7 bases matching TRBD2. Sequenced sample: PBMCs or T cells enriched from blood (not recorded which). In nucleotides, the CDR3 is TGTGCCAGCAGCCCAGAAAGCGGGGCTACCTACGAGCAGTACTTC. Amino acids: CASSPESGATYEQYF.